A selection of T cell receptor beta chains follows, all from one sample in a study of Graves' ophthalmopathy and Graves' hyperthyroidism. A single record per CDR3 protein comes from TCRdb applying MiXCR to the multiplex PCR reads. This sample has approximately 640,000 distinct CDR3 sequences, with about 38% found just once. The specimen sequenced was peripheral blood. The receptors were sampled from an adult man with Graves' ophthalmopathy. Both conserved end residues are part of each CDR3. D genes are given only for firm matches. Size values are once, few and many counts, or a class for expanded clones, and some rows have none.

15,TRBV10-3,TRBD2,TRBJ2-5,many,CAISNGAGGQETQYF,TGTGCCATCAGTAATGGAGCGGGGGGCCAAGAGACCCAGTACTTC
13,TRBV14,NA,TRBJ1-5,NA,CASSQGWGASQHF,TGTGCCAGCAGCCAAGGATGGGGGGCGTCCCAGCATTTT
13,TRBV5-1,TRBD1,TRBJ1-1,NA,CASSPTGGLEAFF,TGCGCCAGCAGCCCGACAGGGGGCCTAGAAGCTTTCTTT
15,TRBV7-8,TRBD2,TRBJ2-7,NA,CASSSRTGGNYKQYF,TGTGCCAGCAGCTCGAGGACGGGGGGGAACTACAAGCAGTACTTC
16,TRBV18,TRBD1,TRBJ1-1,NA,CASSPLDRGSNTEAFF,TGTGCCAGCTCACCCCTTGACAGGGGATCGAACACTGAAGCTTTCTTT
15,TRBV12-3/TRBV12-4,TRBD1,TRBJ1-1,NA,CASSSQDRVNTEAFF,TGTGCCAGCAGTTCCCAGGACAGGGTAAACACTGAAGCTTTCTTT
14,TRBV20-1,TRBD2,TRBJ2-7,few,CSIVAGGNSYEQYF,TGCAGTATAGTGGCGGGGGGAAACTCCTACGAGCAGTACTTC
15,TRBV7-6,TRBD1,TRBJ1-1,NA,CASSPQGGVATEAFF,TGTGCCAGCAGCCCGCAGGGGGGAGTTGCCACTGAAGCTTTCTTT
15,TRBV20-1,TRBD1,TRBJ2-2,NA,CSARDLGTGTGELFF,TGCAGTGCTAGAGATCTGGGGACAGGGACCGGGGAGCTGTTCTTT
14,TRBV2,NA,TRBJ1-6,NA,CTSRVTGSGSPLHF,TGTACCAGCAGAGTAACAGGGTCCGGTTCACCCCTCCACTTT
12,TRBV7-9,NA,TRBJ2-2,many,CATRGNTGELFF,TGTGCCACCAGGGGGAACACCGGGGAGCTGTTTTTT
13,TRBV20-1,NA,TRBJ2-7,many,CSARGREDYEQYF,TGCAGTGCTAGAGGGAGGGAGGACTACGAGCAGTACTTC
14,TRBV15,NA,TRBJ1-3,many,CATSRDRAGNTIYF,TGTGCCACCAGCAGAGATCGGGCTGGAAACACCATATATTTT
12,TRBV7-2,TRBD1,TRBJ1-5,once,CASSWGQLAQHF,TGTGCCAGCAGCTGGGGACAGCTAGCCCAGCATTTT
14,TRBV20-1,TRBD1,TRBJ1-2,NA,CSAIMGQGIPGYTF,TGCAGTGCTATTATGGGACAGGGAATTCCTGGCTACACCTTC
15,TRBV19,TRBD1,TRBJ2-5,many,CASGGTGFSQETQYF,TGTGCCAGTGGAGGGACAGGGTTTTCCCAAGAGACCCAGTACTTC
15,TRBV10-3,TRBD2,TRBJ2-2,NA,CASAGGGIGTGELFF,TGTGCCTCCGCGGGAGGGGGGATTGGCACCGGGGAGCTGTTTTTT
13,TRBV27,NA,TRBJ1-1,NA,CAGTPLEWTEAFF,TGTGCCGGCACTCCATTGGAGTGGACTGAAGCTTTCTTT
15,TRBV4-1,TRBD2,TRBJ2-5,many,CASSQDTGGQETQYF,TGCGCCAGCAGCCAAGACACGGGGGGTCAAGAGACCCAGTACTTC
15,TRBV6-7,NA,TRBJ1-2,NA,CASSSLHGRSSGYTF,TGTGCCAGCAGCTCTCTACACGGAAGGAGCAGCGGCTACACCTTC
14,TRBV25-1,NA,TRBJ1-1,NA,CASSRGAIDSEAFF,TGTGCCAGCAGTCGAGGGGCAATTGATTCTGAAGCTTTCTTT
16,TRBV11-1,NA,TRBJ2-7,few,CASSEGGTAALYEQYF,TGTGCCAGCAGCGAGGGGGGGACCGCCGCCCTCTACGAGCAGTACTTC
14,TRBV20-1,NA,TRBJ2-5,NA,CSARDGTPQETQYF,TGCAGTGCTAGAGACGGGACCCCGCAAGAGACCCAGTACTTC
14,TRBV2,TRBD2,TRBJ2-5,NA,CASSEVAGGETQYF,TGTGCCAGCAGTGAGGTAGCGGGGGGAGAGACCCAGTACTTC
13,TRBV6-5,NA,TRBJ1-4,few,CASSSIAGEKLFF,TGTGCCAGCAGCTCAATAGCTGGTGAAAAACTGTTTTTT
16,TRBV5-4,TRBD2,TRBJ2-5,NA,CASSLGASGGLKTQYF,TGTGCCAGCAGCTTGGGGGCTAGCGGGGGGTTGAAGACCCAGTACTTC
14,TRBV7-3,NA,TRBJ1-2,NA,CASSHESGGTGYTF,TGCGCCAGCAGCCATGAATCCGGGGGGACTGGCTACACCTTC
16,TRBV25-1,TRBD1,TRBJ1-2,NA,CASSSGTGIGNYGYTF,TGTGCCAGCAGTTCCGGGACAGGGATTGGTAACTATGGCTACACCTTC
14,TRBV7-2,NA,TRBJ1-1,NA,CASTQAERGTEAFF,TGTGCCAGCACCCAAGCTGAGAGGGGCACTGAAGCTTTCTTT
17,TRBV7-8,TRBD2,TRBJ2-7,NA,CASSLGREIAGVYEQYF,TGTGCCAGCAGCTTAGGAAGGGAAATAGCGGGAGTCTACGAGCAGTACTTC
16,TRBV7-3,NA,TRBJ1-2,many,CASSLRHPGTEYGYTF,TGTGCCAGCAGCTTACGTCACCCCGGGACGGAATATGGCTACACCTTC
13,TRBV10-3,NA,TRBJ2-1,NA,CATRGPLRDEQFF,TGTGCCACCCGAGGACCCCTTCGGGATGAGCAGTTCTTC
19,TRBV19,NA,TRBJ2-5,NA,CASSIWRSVEAIHEETQYF,TGTGCCAGTAGTATATGGAGGTCGGTGGAGGCTATTCATGAAGAGACCCAGTACTTC
15,TRBV19,NA,TRBJ1-5,NA,CASSIEGVGNQPQHF,TGTGCCAGTAGTATCGAGGGAGTGGGCAATCAGCCCCAGCATTTT
13,TRBV15,NA,TRBJ2-5,many,CATSRDSGETQYF,TGTGCCACCAGCAGAGATTCCGGGGAGACCCAGTACTTC
16,TRBV7-9,TRBD1,TRBJ2-1,NA,CASSFKPGQGYNEQFF,TGTGCCAGCAGCTTTAAACCGGGACAGGGCTACAATGAGCAGTTCTTC
14,TRBV11-2,NA,TRBJ1-5,NA,CASRLLGDNQPQHF,TGTGCCAGCAGGTTATTAGGAGATAATCAGCCCCAGCATTTT
10,TRBV24-1,NA,TRBJ1-5,NA,CVAATQPQHF,TGTGTGGCAGCTACTCAGCCCCAGCATTTT
17,TRBV12-5,NA,TRBJ1-5,once,CASAPGRGTWSNQPQHF,TGTGCTAGTGCCCCGGGGAGGGGGACTTGGAGCAATCAGCCCCAGCATTTT
11,TRBV20-1,TRBD1,TRBJ2-7,NA,CSAWTGGEQYF,TGCAGTGCTTGGACAGGGGGCGAGCAGTACTTC
17,TRBV7-9,NA,TRBJ1-4,once,CASSFVTLNLANEKLFF,TGTGCCAGCAGCTTTGTTACCTTAAACCTGGCTAATGAAAAACTGTTTTTT